This entry is about one T cell receptor beta chain. By how much of the sample it makes up, this clonotype is medium-sized (0.01 to 0.1%). Its antigen is unknown. Base qualities are missing; no much larger clone stands one base away. These data are taken from a study of immune characterization of retroperitoneal liposarcoma (dated by TCRdb to about 2019). Library method: PCR. Sequenced using a NextSeq 500. Using fastp trimming at Q25 and MiXCR clonotype assembly, TCRdb reanalyzed the public sequencing data and kept in-frame beta chains. Here each entry gathers all rows of one CDR3 protein and keeps the most common genes and DNA. Within this sample are roughly 20,000 distinct CDR3 sequences, with more than 30% of them counted one time only. In total, the top ten clones hold less than 8.5% of the sample. CDR1 and CDR2, per the germline V gene, are SGHTA and FQGTGA. Trimming removed 3 bases from V and 4 bases from J; the gene matches leave 1 base unexplained. From the cysteine up to the phenylalanine, the CDR3 has a length of 14 residues. Only CDR3 DNA remains: 42 bases, in frame from the first base.

This receptor was identified in a male donor with retroperitoneal liposarcoma. The V and J segments used are TRBV7-3 and TRBJ2-3; TRBD2 aligns with 10 central bases. The sample was blood. In nucleotides, the sequence is TGTGCCAGCAGCTTTGGACTAGCGGCAGATACGCAGTATTTT. Its product reads: CASSFGLAADTQYF.